This is a list of T cell receptor beta chains from one sample in a study of CD8 T cells in Susac syndrome. TCRdb redid the calling of the immunoSEQ multiplex PCR reads with MiXCR, one entry per CDR3 protein. This sample carries approximately 75,000 distinct CDR3 sequences, over 90% of them seen once, and the ten largest clones take roughly 0.22%. Input material: CD8+ T cells from PBMCs. The receptors were sampled from a human donor in good health. CDR3s include the opening cysteine and the closing phenylalanine or tryptophan. The D gene is left open where the match is weak. The size of a clone is reported for some rows only, either as once, few or many, or as a class for expanded clones.

d_call clone_size j_call cdr3_length v_call cdr3_aa cdr3_nt
TRBD1 NA TRBJ1-1 15 TRBV14 CASSRDRGRNTEAFF TGTGCCAGCAGCCGAGACAGGGGGCGGAACACTGAAGCTTTCTTT
NA NA TRBJ1-2 12 TRBV10-3 CAISDPPDGYTF TGTGCCATCAGTGATCCTCCTGATGGCTACACCTTC
NA NA TRBJ2-3 14 TRBV7-9 CASSFWGGTDTQYF TGTGCCAGCAGCTTTTGGGGGGGCACAGATACGCAGTATTTT
NA NA TRBJ2-3 9 TRBV20-1 CSAPIPRYF TGCAGTGCGCCCATTCCGCGGTATTTT
NA NA TRBJ2-2 15 TRBV7-3 CASSFEGANTGELFF TGTGCCAGCAGCTTTGAGGGGGCGAACACCGGGGAGCTGTTTTTT
NA NA TRBJ1-6 16 TRBV2 CASSYRKSSYNSPLHF TGTGCCAGCTCATACAGAAAGAGCTCCTATAATTCACCCCTCCACTTT
NA NA TRBJ2-7 13 TRBV7-7 CASSLRESYEQYF TGTGCTAGCAGCTTAAGAGAATCCTACGAGCAGTACTTC
NA NA TRBJ2-5 17 TRBV3-1 CASSLLWDIGGGETQYF TGTGCCAGCAGCCTCCTCTGGGACATCGGAGGGGGCGAGACCCAGTACTTC
NA NA TRBJ2-5 15 TRBV7-6 CASSLLTAAEETQYF TGTGCCAGCAGCTTACTAACAGCGGCAGAAGAGACCCAGTACTTC
TRBD1 NA TRBJ1-1 13 TRBV7-9 CASSPGQGTEAFF TGTGCCAGCAGCCCCGGACAGGGTACTGAAGCTTTCTTT
NA NA TRBJ2-2 16 TRBV6-1 CASSNTPGQITGELFF TGTGCCAGCAGTAATACCCCCGGACAGATCACCGGGGAGCTGTTTTTT
TRBD2 once TRBJ2-7 14 TRBV6-5 CASSLGRGDHEQYF TGTGCCAGCAGTCTAGGACGGGGGGACCACGAGCAGTACTTC
TRBD1 NA TRBJ2-5 14 TRBV7-9 CASSGGQGIETQYF TGTGCCAGCAGCGGGGGACAGGGAATCGAGACCCAGTACTTC
NA NA TRBJ1-1 12 TRBV9 CASSRGAGEAFF TGTGCCAGCAGCAGAGGTGCAGGGGAAGCTTTCTTT
NA NA TRBJ1-5 14 TRBV7-9 CASSSGGLNQPQHF TGTGCCAGCAGCTCCGGGGGGTTGAATCAGCCCCAGCATTTT
TRBD1 NA TRBJ2-1 14 TRBV19 CASSSGTGLDEQFF TGTGCCAGTAGTTCCGGGACAGGGCTAGATGAGCAGTTCTTC